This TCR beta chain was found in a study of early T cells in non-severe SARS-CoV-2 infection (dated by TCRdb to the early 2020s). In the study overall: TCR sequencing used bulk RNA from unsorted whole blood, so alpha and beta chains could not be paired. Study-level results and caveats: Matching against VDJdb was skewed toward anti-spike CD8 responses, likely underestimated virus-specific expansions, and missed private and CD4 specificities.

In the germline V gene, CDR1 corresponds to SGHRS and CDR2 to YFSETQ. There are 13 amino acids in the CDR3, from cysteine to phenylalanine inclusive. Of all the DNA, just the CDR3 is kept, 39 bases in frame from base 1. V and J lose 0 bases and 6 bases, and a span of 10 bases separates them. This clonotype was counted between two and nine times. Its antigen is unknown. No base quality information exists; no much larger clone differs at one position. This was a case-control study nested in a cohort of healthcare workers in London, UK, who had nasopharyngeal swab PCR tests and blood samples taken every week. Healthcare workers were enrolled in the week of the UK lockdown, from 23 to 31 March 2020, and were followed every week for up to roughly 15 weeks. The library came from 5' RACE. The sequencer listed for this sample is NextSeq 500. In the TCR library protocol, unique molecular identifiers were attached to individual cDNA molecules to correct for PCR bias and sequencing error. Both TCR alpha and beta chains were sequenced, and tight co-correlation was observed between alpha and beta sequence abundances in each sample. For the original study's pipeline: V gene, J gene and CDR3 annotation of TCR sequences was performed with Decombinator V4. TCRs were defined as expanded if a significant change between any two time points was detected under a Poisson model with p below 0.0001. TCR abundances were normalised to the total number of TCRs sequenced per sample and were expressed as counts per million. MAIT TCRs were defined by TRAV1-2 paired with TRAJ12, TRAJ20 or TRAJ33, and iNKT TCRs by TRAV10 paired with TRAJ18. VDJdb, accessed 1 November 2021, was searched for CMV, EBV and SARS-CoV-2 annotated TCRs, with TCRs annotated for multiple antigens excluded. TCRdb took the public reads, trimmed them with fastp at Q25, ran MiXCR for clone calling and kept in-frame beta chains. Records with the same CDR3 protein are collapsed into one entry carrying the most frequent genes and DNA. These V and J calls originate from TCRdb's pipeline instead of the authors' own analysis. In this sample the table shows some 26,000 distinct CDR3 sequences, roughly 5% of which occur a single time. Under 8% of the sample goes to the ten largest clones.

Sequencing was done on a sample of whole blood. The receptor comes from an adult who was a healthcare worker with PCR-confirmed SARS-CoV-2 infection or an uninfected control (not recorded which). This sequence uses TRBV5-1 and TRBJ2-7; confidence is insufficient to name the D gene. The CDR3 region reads CASSLGGDAEQYF. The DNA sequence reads TGCGCCAGCAGCTTGGGGGGTGATGCCGAGCAGTACTTC.